The rows below give T cell receptor beta chains drawn from one sample of a study of shared clonotypes between healthy human individuals. The method was immunoSEQ multiplex PCR; TCRdb's version includes in-frame clones alone and lacks a portion of them. The sample has about 1 million clones; 70% to 80% are singletons. Sequencing was done on a sample of memory CD4+ T cells sorted from blood. These receptors were collected from a young man in good health. The CDR3 runs from the conserved cysteine through the conserved F or W. D genes are given only for firm matches. Rows may omit the clone size; those that give it use once, few, many or a size class.

v_call	d_call	clone_size	j_call	cdr3_nt	cdr3_aa
TRBV2	-	-	TRBJ2-7	TGTGCCAGCAGTGATAGTAGGGGGTTCGAGCAGTACTTC	CASSDSRGFEQYF
TRBV19	-	-	TRBJ1-5	TGTGCCAGTAGTATCGCCAGCAGGGGTAGCAATCAGCCCCAGCATTTT	CASSIASRGSNQPQHF
TRBV7-2	TRBD1	-	TRBJ2-5	TGTGCCAGCAGGCGGGACAGGACCCAAGAGACCCAGTACTTC	CASRRDRTQETQYF
TRBV5-6	-	once	TRBJ1-2	TGTGCCAGCAGCTACGAACACAGGGCCAACTATGGCTACACCTTC	CASSYEHRANYGYTF
TRBV19	-	many	TRBJ2-1	TGTGCCAGTAGTATAGAGGGGACCACCTACAATGAGCAGTTCTTC	CASSIEGTTYNEQFF
TRBV27	-	-	TRBJ2-2	TGTGCCAGCACTGCAGGGTGGGACACCGGGGAGCTGTTTTTT	CASTAGWDTGELFF
TRBV5-4	TRBD2	-	TRBJ2-7	TGTGCCAGCAGTGCTGGGGGGGGAACAGTCTCCTACGAGCAGTACTTC	CASSAGGGTVSYEQYF
TRBV30	TRBD2	once	TRBJ2-3	TGTGCCTGGAGTGTACTCTCTCAAGCGGGGGCCTCAGATACGCAGTATTTT	CAWSVLSQAGASDTQYF
TRBV30	-	few	TRBJ1-4	TGTGCCTGGAGTCAAGATGACGGAAATAAACTGTTTTTT	CAWSQDDGNKLFF
TRBV19	-	-	TRBJ1-1	TGTGCCAGTAGTACCCGCCCCCGGGGAGGCACTGAAGCTTTCTTT	CASSTRPRGGTEAFF
TRBV29-1	-	-	TRBJ1-2	TGCAGCGTCCAGGGAATCGATGGCTACACCTTC	CSVQGIDGYTF
TRBV23-1	-	-	TRBJ2-7	TGCGCCAGCAGTCAACCGGGACACATCTACGAGCAGTACTTC	CASSQPGHIYEQYF
TRBV30	TRBD1	-	TRBJ1-2	TGTGCCTGGAGTCCGCACAGGGGACGAGGCTACACCTTC	CAWSPHRGRGYTF
TRBV2	-	-	TRBJ2-5	TGTGCCAGCGATCCCGTCTCACCAGGGGAGACCCAGTACTTC	CASDPVSPGETQYF
TRBV6-6	TRBD2	-	TRBJ2-3	TGTGCCAGCAGTTACTCCCAGGGAGGGGGCACAGATACGCAGTATTTT	CASSYSQGGGTDTQYF
TRBV10-3	TRBD1	few	TRBJ2-2	TGTGCCATCAGCACAACAGGGGGCGGCACCGGGGAGCTGTTTTTT	CAISTTGGGTGELFF
TRBV19	-	-	TRBJ2-2	TGTGCCAGTAGTTGGTCCCTCGCGAACACCGGGGAGCTGTTTTTT	CASSWSLANTGELFF
TRBV5-3	TRBD2	-	TRBJ2-1	TGTGCCAGAAGCTTAAGTCTAGCGGGAGTCGCTGAGCAGTTCTTC	CARSLSLAGVAEQFF
TRBV27	TRBD2	-	TRBJ2-1	TGTGCCAGCAGTCCCCGGACTAGCGGGGGGCGAAGCTCCTACAATGAGCAGTTCTTC	CASSPRTSGGRSSYNEQFF
TRBV18	TRBD1	once	TRBJ2-3	TGTGCCAGCTCGGGGGACAGGAACGCAGATACGCAGTATTTT	CASSGDRNADTQYF
TRBV7-8	-	-	TRBJ1-4	TGTGCCAGCAGCTTAGCAAAGGGGGCTAATGAAAAACTGTTTTTT	CASSLAKGANEKLFF
TRBV10-3	-	-	TRBJ2-1	TGTGCCATCAGTGAGTCAGTTCTAGGGCGGGCCTACAATGAGCAGTTCTTC	CAISESVLGRAYNEQFF
TRBV6-5	TRBD2	-	TRBJ2-5	TGTGCCAGCAAGTTAGCGGGAGCCACAGAGACCCAGTACTTC	CASKLAGATETQYF
TRBV10-1	TRBD1	-	TRBJ1-1	TGCGCCAGCAGTGAGACCCTTGACAGGGTGGAAGCTTTCTTT	CASSETLDRVEAFF
TRBV6-1	-	-	TRBJ1-5	TGTGCCAGCAGTGAACTTCAGACAGCCCTCAATCAGCCCCAGCATTTT	CASSELQTALNQPQHF
TRBV9	-	few	TRBJ1-4	TGTGCCAGCAGCGCGGGGGAAGGGAAGGTAACTAATGAAAAACTGTTTTTT	CASSAGEGKVTNEKLFF
TRBV18	-	-	TRBJ2-7	TGTGCCAGCTCACCACGGACTAACTACGAGCAGTACTTC	CASSPRTNYEQYF
TRBV10-3	TRBD2	-	TRBJ2-1	TGTGCCATCAGTGGATCCGGGGGGGCGTACAATGAGCAGTTCTTC	CAISGSGGAYNEQFF
TRBV28	-	-	TRBJ1-1	TGTGCCACCCGGGTTCGGGCGCAGGGGGAAGCTTTCTTT	CATRVRAQGEAFF
TRBV7-2	-	-	TRBJ1-6	TGTGCCAGCAGCCGCGGGCGGGGAGATTCACCCCTCCACTTT	CASSRGRGDSPLHF
TRBV7-6	-	many	TRBJ1-2	TGTGCCAGCAGCTTACAGGCAACCAACTATGGCTACACCTTC	CASSLQATNYGYTF
TRBV19	-	few	TRBJ2-3	TGTGCCAGTAGTATAGATCGGACTGTGGGGGCAGATACGCAGTATTTT	CASSIDRTVGADTQYF
TRBV13	-	-	TRBJ1-3	TGTGCCAGCAGCGAGGACTCGGGACCCGGAGGGGGAAACACCATATATTTT	CASSEDSGPGGGNTIYF
TRBV2	TRBD1	few	TRBJ1-6	TGTGCCAGCAGATTGACAGGGGGCAATTCACCCCTCCACTTT	CASRLTGGNSPLHF
TRBV7-2	-	-	TRBJ1-1	TGTGCCAGCAGCTCCAACCCCTTCACTGAAGCTTTCTTT	CASSSNPFTEAFF
TRBV2	-	once	TRBJ1-1	TGTGCCAGCGCCCAAGAGACCGCAGTCCCCGAAGCTTTCTTT	CASAQETAVPEAFF
TRBV20-1	TRBD2	once	TRBJ2-1	TGCAGTGCGACACTAGCGGGAGTTCAGTTCTTC	CSATLAGVQFF
TRBV10-3	-	many	TRBJ2-7	TGTGCCATCAAGGAAGGAACGGGCTACGAGCAGTACTTC	CAIKEGTGYEQYF
TRBV7-9	TRBD2	-	TRBJ2-7	TGTGCCAGCACCTCGAGCGGGGGCAACTACGAGCAGTACTTC	CASTSSGGNYEQYF